These T cell receptor beta chains were read from a single sample in a study of T cell changes during pregnancy in multiple sclerosis. The method was immunoSEQ multiplex PCR; TCRdb's version includes in-frame clones alone and lacks a portion of them. The sample lists more than 65,000 clones, about 93% occurring once. Sequences were derived from CD4+ T cells from peripheral blood mononuclear cells, sampled before pregnancy. Receptor source: a female donor with multiple sclerosis, enrolled in a pregnancy study. Each CDR3 is given with its conserved first and last residue. The D gene is left open where the match is weak. Only some rows state a clone size, as once, few, many or a class for expanded clones.

J gene,V gene,clone size,D gene,CDR3 DNA,CDR3 protein
TRBJ2-5,TRBV7-2,.,.,TGTGCCAGCAGCTTATGGAAGAGGGAGACCCAGTACTTC,CASSLWKRETQYF
TRBJ2-2,TRBV19,once,.,TGTGCCAGTAGTATAGCGAAGGGGTACATGAACACCGGGGAGCTGTTTTTT,CASSIAKGYMNTGELFF
TRBJ2-7,TRBV15,.,TRBD2,TGTGCCACCAGCAGAGATTTCGCTAGCGGATACTCCTACGAGCAGTACTTC,CATSRDFASGYSYEQYF
TRBJ2-1,TRBV7-3,.,TRBD1,TGTGCCAGCAGCTCCAACAGGGGCAATGAGCAGTTCTTC,CASSSNRGNEQFF
TRBJ1-4,TRBV27,.,TRBD1,TGTGCCAGCAGTTTAGACAGGGATCGTGAAAAACTGTTTTTT,CASSLDRDREKLFF
TRBJ2-2,TRBV11-2,.,TRBD2,TGTGCCAGCAGCTCCCCAAGCGGGAGAAAGCCCGGGGAGCTGTTTTTT,CASSSPSGRKPGELFF
TRBJ2-3,TRBV11-3,.,TRBD1,TGTGCCAGCAGCCCTGGGACAGGGGGGGATACGCAGTATTTT,CASSPGTGGDTQYF
TRBJ2-1,TRBV18,.,.,TGTGCCAGTTGGGAGGAGGGGCATGAGCAGTTCTTC,CASWEEGHEQFF
TRBJ1-1,TRBV28,.,.,TGTGCCAGCAGTCCACAGACGGGAGAAGCTTTCTTT,CASSPQTGEAFF
TRBJ2-1,TRBV7-2,.,TRBD2,TGTGCCAGCAAAGGCGGGGGGCCGTACAATGAGCAGTTCTTC,CASKGGGPYNEQFF
TRBJ2-1,TRBV19,.,TRBD2,TGTGCCAGTAGTCCCAGACTAGCGGGGGTGGGGAATGAGCAGTTCTTC,CASSPRLAGVGNEQFF
TRBJ2-3,TRBV18,.,TRBD2,TGTGCCAGCTCACCAGCCGCTAGCGGGGGCGCAGATACGCAGTATTTT,CASSPAASGGADTQYF
TRBJ2-7,TRBV7-9,.,TRBD2,TGTGCCAGCAGCTTGTCTAGCGGGAGTTCGATGGCCGAGCAGTACTTC,CASSLSSGSSMAEQYF
TRBJ2-1,TRBV5-1,.,TRBD1,TGCGCCAGCAGCCGGACAGGGGGCGTAGGAAATGAGCAGTTCTTC,CASSRTGGVGNEQFF
TRBJ2-7,TRBV27,.,.,TGTGCCAGCAATAATAAGGACAGCCACGAGCAGTACTTC,CASNNKDSHEQYF
TRBJ1-2,TRBV15,.,TRBD1,TGTGCCACCAGCAGAGATGGGACAGGGGCCAACTATGGCTACACCTTC,CATSRDGTGANYGYTF
TRBJ2-5,TRBV7-3,.,TRBD2,TGTGCCAGCAGCTTAACGGGGGGACTAGCGGGAGTAGGCGAGACCCAGTACTTC,CASSLTGGLAGVGETQYF
TRBJ1-1,TRBV7-3,.,.,TGTGCCAGCAGCTTAATGGGGGCGGACATGAACACTGAAGCTTTCTTT,CASSLMGADMNTEAFF
TRBJ2-1,TRBV10-3,.,.,TGTGCCATCAGTGAGTCCATTGAGCAGTTCTTC,CAISESIEQFF
TRBJ2-1,TRBV19,.,TRBD1,TGTGCCAGTGGGACAGGGGGCACGGGTGAGCAGTTCTTC,CASGTGGTGEQFF
TRBJ1-1,TRBV4-1,once,.,TGCGCCAGCAGCCAAGATTGGCCGATGAACACTGAAGCTTTCTTT,CASSQDWPMNTEAFF
TRBJ2-1,TRBV10-3,.,.,TGTGCCATCAGTGATCTAAATGAGCAGTTCTTC,CAISDLNEQFF
TRBJ1-4,TRBV5-1,.,.,TGCGCCAGCAGCCCCGGGTCCCTTGCAACTAATGAAAAACTGTTTTTT,CASSPGSLATNEKLFF
TRBJ2-7,TRBV4-2,.,.,TGTGCCAGCAGCCTCGGGGTTTTAGGGACCTACGAGCAGTACTTC,CASSLGVLGTYEQYF